Below, 30 T cell receptor beta chains from the same sample are listed, as sequenced in a study of blood T cell repertoires in COVID-19. Clones were sequenced by immunoSEQ multiplex PCR, and TCRdb holds only the in-frame ones, with some missing. The sample lists around 390,000 clones, 85% to 90% occurring once. The specimen sequenced was PBMCs or T cells enriched from blood (not recorded which). These TCRs come from a woman between 50 and 59 years old who had recovered from COVID-19.

The chain joins TRBV7-8 to TRBJ1-1, with 10 bases identical to TRBD1. J was trimmed by 6 bases and V by 2 bases; bases with no gene match: 3. CDR3 length: 14 amino acids. From germline, CDR1 is SGHVS and CDR2 FQNEAQ. CDR3 DNA: TGTGCCAGCAGCTTAAGGGACAGGGGCGCTGAAGCTTTCTTT. As protein: CASSLRDRGAEAFF.

This chain connects TRBV7-6 to TRBJ2-1, with D possibly being TRBD2 (5 bases). From germline, CDR1 is SGHVS and CDR2 FNYEAQ. Deletions cut 2 bases from V and 5 bases from J, with 28 bases between. This CDR3 spans 20 amino acids. CDR3 amino acids: CASSLNPRDYMLEDHNEQFF. CDR3 DNA: TGTGCCAGCAGCTTAAACCCCCGCGACTATATGCTAGAGGACCACAATGAGCAGTTCTTC.

J is TRBJ2-7 and V is TRBV6-5; D may be TRBD2 (5 bases). The CDR3 has 15 residues. CDR1 is MNHEY and CDR2 is SVGAGI in the germline V gene. The V and J ends lost 2 bases and 6 bases respectively, with 17 bases between them. The CDR3 sequence is CASSYQELSAGEQYF. CDR3 coding DNA: TGTGCCAGCAGTTACCAGGAGCTCAGTGCGGGCGAGCAGTACTTC.

The CDR3 DNA follows: TGTGCCTGGAATCAAGCTATCGGCTACACCTTC. Its protein product is CAWNQAIGYTF. J is TRBJ1-2 and V is TRBV30; D call uncertain. Trimming removed 4 bases from V and 8 bases from J, with 11 bases in between. The germline gives CDR1 GTSNPN, CDR2 SVGIG (reference sequence). The CDR3 totals 11 residues.

V is TRBV15 and J is TRBJ1-2; 7 bases align to TRBD1. CDR3 length equals 14 residues. Germline trimming cut 0 bases from V and 7 bases from J; bases unmatched to any gene: 5. The germline V gene has CDR1 LNHNV and CDR2 YYDKDF (reference sequence). Here the CDR3 DNA reads TGTGCCACCAGCAGAGATCGAGGGGGCCTTGGCTACACCTTC. Its protein is CATSRDRGGLGYTF.

A single count supports this clone. The chain recombines TRBV12-3 or TRBV12-4 with TRBJ2-2, with a possible D match to TRBD2 (5 bases). The CDR3 consists of 13 residues. The ends were cut back, 6 bases at V and 6 bases at J, with 11 bases in the middle. CDR3 sequence (DNA): TGTGCCAGCAGGGACTCCCTTGCCGGGGAGCTGTTTTTT. This encodes CASRDSLAGELFF.

This chain links TRBV7-2 with TRBJ1-1, with TRBD1 as a possible D gene (5 bases). CDR3 length: 14 amino acids. Looked up from germline, CDR1 is SGHTA and CDR2 is FQGNSA. V was trimmed by 2 bases and J by 4 bases, leaving 11 bases between them. Here the CDR3 DNA reads TGTGCCAGCAGCTTAATCGTCAGGGCCACTGAAGCTTTCTTT. Amino acid sequence: CASSLIVRATEAFF.

This chain uses TRBV2 with TRBJ1-2, with D perhaps TRBD1 (6 bases). This CDR3 comprises 12 residues. Germline CDR1 and CDR2: SNHLY and FYNNEI. Trimming removed 9 bases from V and 5 bases from J, with 13 bases in between. CDR3 loop: CASRRGLYGYTF. DNA of the CDR3: TGTGCCAGTCGCAGGGGTCTGTATGGCTACACCTTC.

The gene calls are TRBV30 and TRBJ1-6; 7 bases map to TRBD1. V was clipped by 7 bases and J by 10 bases; unmatched bases: 10. This CDR3 has 13 amino acids. Germline V gives CDR1 GTSNPN, CDR2 SVGIG (reference sequence). CDR3 DNA: TGTGCCTCCTCCGGGACAGTGCAATCACCCCTCCACTTT. Translating it yields CASSGTVQSPLHF.

The rearrangement links TRBV27 to TRBJ2-3, with no clear D. Deletions cut 8 bases from V and 5 bases from J, with 5 bases between. CDR1 MNHEY and CDR2 SMNVEV come from the germline V gene (reference sequence). The CDR3 extends over 10 amino acids. This CDR3 reads CASGRDTQYF. In DNA form, the CDR3 reads TGTGCCAGCGGCCGAGATACGCAGTATTTT.

The chain carries TRBV9 and TRBJ1-2; no clear D gene. The V end lost 0 bases, the J end lost 1 base, and 10 bases lay between the germline ends. The CDR3 extends over 15 amino acids. Germline V gene data show CDR1 as SGDLS and CDR2 as YYNGEE. The CDR3 bases are TGTGCCAGCAGCGTAGGTGGAGTTTTTAACTATGGCTACACCTTC. Its translation is CASSVGGVFNYGYTF.

This chain joins TRBV4-2 and TRBJ1-3; D perhaps matches TRBD1 (5 bases). CDR3 length: 16 amino acids. Trimming cost V 1 base and J 1 base, with 11 bases left between them. From germline, CDR1 is LGHNA and CDR2 YNFKEQ. The CDR3 DNA sequence: TGTGCCAGCAGCCAAGGAGGCAGGGTGTCTGGAAACACCATATATTTT. Its translation is CASSQGGRVSGNTIYF.

Here the CDR3 reads CASSVQGAVGNTIYF. CDR3 bases: TGTGCCAGCAGTGTACAGGGGGCCGTCGGAAACACCATATATTTT. V and J are TRBV28 and TRBJ1-3, with TRBD1 identical over 9 bases. CDR3 size: 15 residues. Losses at the gene ends were 5 bases for V and 4 bases for J; bases not matched to a gene: 6. Germline CDR1 MDHEN, CDR2 SYDVKM.

This clone was found a few times. This sequence joins TRBV28 and TRBJ1-4; tentatively, D is TRBD1 (6 bases). Germline-derived CDR1 and CDR2 are MDHEN and SYDVKM. The germline V and J ends were trimmed by 6 bases and 4 bases, with 9 bases remaining between them. CDR3 length: 13 residues. The CDR3 nucleotides read TGTGCCAGCAGGGGACACTTTAATGAAAAACTGTTTTTT. Translating it yields CASRGHFNEKLFF.

The genes are TRBV27 and TRBJ1-2, with D possibly being TRBD1 (6 bases). CDR3 length: 14 amino acids. The germline V gene encodes CDR1 MNHEY and CDR2 SMNVEV (reference sequence). Trimming stripped 5 bases from V and 5 bases from J, with 15 bases between. The CDR3 DNA reads as TGTGCCAGCAGTCCCTCCGGACAGACATATGGCTACACCTTC. Its protein product is CASSPSGQTYGYTF.

The rearrangement joins TRBV28 to TRBJ1-2; D is perhaps TRBD1 (5 bases). V lost 5 bases and J 7 bases, leaving 14 bases between the germline ends. Germline-derived CDR1 and CDR2 are MDHEN and SYDVKM. The CDR3 spans 13 residues. CDR3 residues: CASSRGGGSGYTF. The CDR3 DNA is TGTGCCAGCAGTCGGGGGGGTGGGTCTGGCTACACCTTC.

V usage is TRBV3-1 (or the pseudogene TRBV3-2) and J usage is TRBJ1-4, with D perhaps matching TRBD1 (5 bases). This CDR3 region has 15 residues. The germline gives CDR1 LGHDT, CDR2 YNNKEL (reference sequence). V lost 2 bases and J lost 1, with 8 bases in between. CDR3 coding DNA: TGTGCCAGCAGCCAACGGGGGGGAACTAATGAAAAACTGTTTTTT. Its protein product is CASSQRGGTNEKLFF.

This clone was detected only once. The chain couples TRBV4-3 to TRBJ1-6, with 8 bases that match TRBD1. V lost 1 base, J lost 9 bases, and 5 bases stayed unmatched. The CDR3 loop spans 15 amino acids. Germline V gene data show CDR1 as LGHNA and CDR2 as YSLEER. The CDR3 region is CASSQGTGTGSPLHF. The CDR3, as DNA: TGCGCCAGCAGCCAAGGGACAGGGACGGGTTCACCCCTCCACTTT.

This rearrangement joins TRBV6-1 to TRBJ1-2; TRBD1 agrees at 8 bases. V lost 3 bases, J lost 5 bases, and 8 bases stayed unmatched. This CDR3 region has 15 residues. In germline, CDR1 is MNHNS, CDR2 SASEGT. CDR3 loop: CASSDPAGGWYGYTF. As DNA, the CDR3 is TGTGCCAGCAGTGATCCGGCAGGGGGCTGGTATGGCTACACCTTC.

This chain links TRBV19 with TRBJ2-3, with 12 bases lining up with TRBD2. The CDR3 is made up of 14 amino acids. The V segment lost 11 bases and the J segment 1 base; nucleotides outside the gene matches: 4. The germline V gene encodes CDR1 LNHDA and CDR2 SQIVND (reference sequence). The CDR3 DNA follows: TGTGCCTGCCGGACTAGCGGGGGCACAGATACGCAGTATTTT. Protein: CACRTSGGTDTQYF.

This clone has a single count. V is TRBV15 and J is TRBJ2-3; the D gene is possibly TRBD1 (7 bases). The CDR3 runs 15 residues. The germline V gene encodes CDR1 LNHNV and CDR2 YYDKDF (reference sequence). Trimming shortened V by 5 bases and J by 6 bases, and 18 bases separated the two germline ends. CDR3 coding DNA: TGTGCCACCAGCCCCGGGACTCAGGGGGGCGATACGCAGTATTTT. Translation gives CATSPGTQGGDTQYF.

The rearrangement uses TRBV28 and TRBJ2-7; D gene uncertain. Germline CDR1 is MDHEN and CDR2 is SYDVKM. The length of the CDR3 is 13 residues. V was clipped by 8 bases and J by 3 bases, with 14 bases between them. CDR3 residues: CASGSRINYEQYF. DNA for the CDR3: TGTGCCAGCGGCTCCCGAATCAACTACGAGCAGTACTTC.

The chain carries TRBV10-3 and TRBJ1-2; D possibly corresponds to TRBD1 (5 bases). In germline, CDR1 is ENHRY, CDR2 SYGVKD. This CDR3 spans 17 amino acids. V was shortened by 5 bases and J by 5 bases, with 24 bases between the two germline ends. This chain's CDR3 is CAISPSTGTLGGYGYTF. In nucleotides, the CDR3 is TGTGCCATCAGTCCCTCTACCGGGACCCTCGGGGGATATGGCTACACCTTC.

This clone is a singleton in its sample. The CDR3 DNA follows: TGTGCCAGTAGAATTTTGTACAGGGGTGGCAATCAGCCCCAGCATTTT. This sequence encodes CASRILYRGGNQPQHF. The chain joins TRBV19 to TRBJ1-5, with TRBD1 matching over 7 bases. Losses at the gene ends were 6 bases for V and 2 bases for J; bases not matched to a gene: 10. Germline loops: CDR1 LNHDA, CDR2 SQIVND (reference sequence). The CDR3 covers 16 residues. The whole variable domain, filled in from reference TRBV19 and TRBJ1-5, reads DGGITQSPKYLFRKEGQNVTLSCEQNLNHDAMYWYRQDPGQGLRLIYYSQIVNDFQKGDIAEGYSVSREKKESFPLTVTSAQKNPTAFYLCASRILYRGGNQPQHFGDGTRLSIL.

The chain couples TRBV21-1 to TRBJ1-2; no check of the table's D call, TRBD1, against the DNA was made. TRBV21-1 is shown as a pseudogene. The CDR3 has 16 residues. DNA for the CDR3: TGTGCCAGCAGCGACCACAGGGATGGGGGAAACTATGGCTACACCTTC. This codes for CASSDHRDGGNYGYTF.

V and J are TRBV6-5 and TRBJ1-5; 8 bases are shared with TRBD1. Looked up from germline, CDR1 is MNHEY and CDR2 is SVGAGI. V lost 6 bases to trimming and J lost 4 bases; unmatched junction nucleotides: 8. The CDR3 runs to 15 residues. The chain's CDR3 is CASRDRGTWNQPQHF. CDR3 nucleotides: TGTGCCAGCAGAGACAGGGGCACATGGAATCAGCCCCAGCATTTT.

The chain carries TRBV6-4 and TRBJ2-5; tentative D call: TRBD2 (6 bases). CDR3 length: 16 amino acids. V lost 4 bases and J 2 bases, leaving 17 bases between the germline ends. The germline V gene has CDR1 MRHNA and CDR2 SNTAGT. CDR3 DNA: TGTGCCAGCAGTGCCACGGGACTCTCCAGGCAAGAGACCCAGTACTTC. This gives the protein CASSATGLSRQETQYF.

This chain links TRBV5-1 with TRBJ2-7; 11 bases fit TRBD1. The CDR3 is 16 amino acids. After removal of 3 bases from V and 1 base from J, the junction contained 6 bases not matched to a gene. Germline V CDR1 and CDR2: SGHRS, YFSETQ. The CDR3 spells CASSSRTGGASYEQYF. The CDR3 nucleotides read TGCGCCAGCAGCTCCCGGACAGGGGGCGCGTCCTACGAGCAGTACTTC.

The chain combines TRBV5-6 with TRBJ2-7, with 7 bases fitting TRBD2. Trimming cost V 4 bases and J 6 bases; bases outside gene matches: 4. This CDR3 is 12 amino acids long. Germline V gene lookup returns CDR1 SGHDT and CDR2 YYEEEE. The CDR3 here is CASSPGGPEQYF. For the CDR3, the DNA is TGTGCCAGCAGCCCGGGAGGACCCGAGCAGTACTTC. The entire variable domain, with the rest obtained from reference TRBV5-6 and TRBJ2-7, is as follows: DAGVTQSPTHLIKTRGQQVTLRCSPKSGHDTVSWYQQALGQGPQFIFQYYEEEERQRGNFPDRFSGHQFPNYSSELNVNALLLGDSALYLCASSPGGPEQYFGPGTRLTVT.

The gene calls are TRBV3-1 (or the pseudogene TRBV3-2) and TRBJ1-2, with D possibly matching TRBD1 (6 bases). CDR3 length: 17 amino acids. Germline loops: CDR1 LGHDT, CDR2 YNNKEL (reference sequence). V was trimmed by 5 bases and J by 7 bases, leaving 26 bases between them. CDR3: CASSSYSLGGLVFGYTF. DNA of the CDR3: TGTGCCAGCAGCTCTTATTCCTTGGGGGGGCTAGTCTTTGGCTACACCTTC.